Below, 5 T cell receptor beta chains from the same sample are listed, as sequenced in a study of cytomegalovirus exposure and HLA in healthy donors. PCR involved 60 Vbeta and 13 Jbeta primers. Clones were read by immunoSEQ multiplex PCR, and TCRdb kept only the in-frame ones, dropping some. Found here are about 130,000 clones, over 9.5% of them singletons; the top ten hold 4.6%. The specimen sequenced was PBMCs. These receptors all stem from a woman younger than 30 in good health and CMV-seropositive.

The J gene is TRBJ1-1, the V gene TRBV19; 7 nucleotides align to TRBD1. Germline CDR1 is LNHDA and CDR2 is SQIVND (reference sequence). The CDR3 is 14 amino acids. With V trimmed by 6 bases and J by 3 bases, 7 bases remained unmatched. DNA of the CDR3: TGTGCCAGTAGCCAGGGGGGCGGAGACACTGAAGCTTTCTTT. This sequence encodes CASSQGGGDTEAFF.

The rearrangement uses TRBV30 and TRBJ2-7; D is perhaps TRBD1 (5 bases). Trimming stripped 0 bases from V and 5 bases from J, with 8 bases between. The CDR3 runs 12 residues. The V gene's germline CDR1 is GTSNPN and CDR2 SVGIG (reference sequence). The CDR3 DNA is TGTGCCTGGAGTGTACAGGACGACGAGCAGTACTTC. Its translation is CAWSVQDDEQYF.

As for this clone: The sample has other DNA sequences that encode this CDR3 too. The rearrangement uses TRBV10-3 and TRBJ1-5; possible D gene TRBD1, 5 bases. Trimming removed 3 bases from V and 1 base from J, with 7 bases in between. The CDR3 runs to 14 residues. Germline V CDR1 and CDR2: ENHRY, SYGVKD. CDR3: CAISESGSNQPQHF. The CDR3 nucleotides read TGTGCCATCAGTGAATCAGGGAGCAATCAGCCCCAGCATTTT.

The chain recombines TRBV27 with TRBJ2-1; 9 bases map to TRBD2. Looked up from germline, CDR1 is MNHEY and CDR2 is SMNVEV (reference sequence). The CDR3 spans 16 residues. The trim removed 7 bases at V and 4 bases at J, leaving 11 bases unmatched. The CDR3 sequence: CASIQSGTSRYNEQFF. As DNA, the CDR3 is TGTGCCAGCATACAATCCGGGACTAGCAGGTACAATGAGCAGTTCTTC.

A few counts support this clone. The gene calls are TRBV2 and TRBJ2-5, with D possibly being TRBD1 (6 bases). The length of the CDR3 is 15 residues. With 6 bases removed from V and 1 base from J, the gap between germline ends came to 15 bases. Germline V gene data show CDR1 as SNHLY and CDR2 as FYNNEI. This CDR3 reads CASRQQGQSQETQYF. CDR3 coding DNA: TGTGCCAGCAGACAACAGGGACAATCCCAAGAGACCCAGTACTTC.